The clone carrying this TCR beta chain was picked up one time. Clones were read by immunoSEQ multiplex PCR, and TCRdb kept only the in-frame ones, dropping some. The sample lists roughly 34,000 clones; approximately 80% were seen once. The germline V and J ends were trimmed by 1 base and 1 base, with 11 bases remaining between them. The CDR3 totals 15 residues. CDR1 SGHNT and CDR2 YENEEA come from the germline V gene. This record belongs to a study of blood T cell repertoires in COVID-19. For the study at large: Specimens from acute and convalescent COVID-19 originated in the United States, Italy and Spain. Nucleic acid was either cDNA or gDNA, and it came from T cells, B-cell-depleted T cells, or PBMCs.

The sequence was collected from a man older than 75 with acute or convalescent COVID-19. This chain uses TRBV11-3 with TRBJ2-7; a possible D gene is TRBD2 (6 bases). The specimen was peripheral blood. In nucleotides, the CDR3 is TGTGCCAGCAGCTTAGGCGGGACGGGTTCCTACGAGCAGTACTTC. It encodes CASSLGGTGSYEQYF.